This T cell receptor beta chain was profiled in a study of cytomegalovirus exposure and HLA in healthy donors. Primers for the PCR totalled 60 Vbeta and 13 Jbeta. TCRdb's copy holds only in-frame clones and misses some; the assay was immunoSEQ multiplex PCR. Of some 83,000 clones in the sample, more than 70% were seen once. There are 14 residues in the CDR3. The ends lost 7 bases at V and 3 bases at J; junction bases unmatched: 5. The germline V gene encodes CDR1 SNHLY and CDR2 FYNNEI. This clonotype was obtained from a man aged 55 to 70 in good health and CMV-seronegative. The chain recombines TRBV2 with TRBJ2-1, with 8 bases aligning to TRBD2. Sequencing input: PBMCs. For the CDR3, the DNA is TGTGCCAGCAACGAGCGGGGGCACTACAATGAGCAGTTCTTC. As protein: CASNERGHYNEQFF.